A single sample gave rise to the 17 T cell receptor beta chains below, sequenced in a study of post-analysis software for immune sequencing data. Study-wide results and limits: TRBV5-6, TRBV5-1 and TRBV20-1 belonged to a set of a few TRBV segments that were more frequent in patients than controls.

Unique molecular identifiers were carried by the TCR beta cDNA libraries. TCRdb re-called the PCR reads with MiXCR, one entry per CDR3 protein. The table records 750,000 to 950,000 distinct CDR3 sequences, roughly 58% of them present only once. Their target antigens are unknown. What was sequenced was blood. These receptors came from a girl between 10 and 17 years old with multiple sclerosis.

CDR3 loop: CATSRDRAGSSYEQYF. The CDR3 bases are TGTGCCACCAGCAGAGATCGCGCCGGCAGCTCCTACGAGCAGTACTTC. The chain has TRBV15 and TRBJ2-7; D is unresolved. Per germline, CDR1 LNHNV and CDR2 YYDKDF (reference sequence). Trimming left V 0 bases short and J 0 bases short, with 12 bases between. The CDR3 has 16 amino acids. Full variable domain (outside the CDR3, taken from reference TRBV15 and TRBJ2-7): DAMVIQNPRYQVTQFGKPVTLSCSQTLNHNVMYWYQQKSSQAPKLLFHYYDKDFNNEADTPDNFQSRRPNTSFCFLDIRSPGLGDTAMYLCATSRDRAGSSYEQYFGPGTRLTVT.

In its sample, this clonotype was seen a few times. This chain joins TRBV29-1 and TRBJ1-1; TRBD1 is a possible D gene (6 bases). CDR1 and CDR2 (germline): SQVTM, ANQGSEA. Trimming took 4 bases from V and 10 from J, leaving 19 bases between them. CDR3 length: 13 residues. The CDR3 DNA reads as TGCAGCGTTGGGGCGGGGGCAACCCCCGCAGCTTTCTTT. As protein: CSVGAGATPAAFF. The complete variable domain, with remaining parts taken from reference TRBV29-1 and TRBJ1-1, reads SAVISQKPSRDICQRGTSLTIQCQVDSQVTMMFWYRQQPGQSLTLIATANQGSEATYESGFVIDKFPISRPNLTFSTLTVSNMSPEDSSIYLCSVGAGATPAAFFGQGTRLTVV.

The rearrangement joins TRBV6-2 or TRBV6-3 to TRBJ2-5; 7 positions agree with TRBD1. The CDR3 has 14 amino acids. Germline-derived CDR1 and CDR2 are MNHEY and SVGEGT. The J segment lost 8 bases and the V segment lost 8 bases, leaving 14 bases of the junction unmatched. The CDR3 is CASRSTGSGGTQYF. CDR3 in DNA: TGTGCCAGCCGCTCGACAGGGTCAGGTGGAACCCAGTACTTC.

The rearrangement links TRBV10-3 to TRBJ2-3, with TRBD1 matching 9 bases. V shed 6 bases and J 3 bases; nucleotides not matched to a gene: 4. Germline V lookup: CDR1 ENHRY, CDR2 SYGVKD. The CDR3 length is 14 residues. As DNA, the CDR3 is TGTGCCATCAGCCGGGACAGGGAGACAGATACGCAGTATTTT. The encoded protein is CAISRDRETDTQYF.

This clonotype is a singleton in its sample. V and J are TRBV20-1 and TRBJ2-7; D is possibly TRBD1 (6 bases). CDR1 and CDR2 from the germline V gene are DFQATT and SNEGSKA (reference sequence). V lost 4 bases to trimming and J lost 2 bases, with 24 bases between them. This CDR3 spans 17 amino acids. The CDR3 here is CSATKFGTQNPTYEQYF. The CDR3 DNA reads TGCAGTGCTACCAAGTTCGGGACACAGAACCCGACCTACGAGCAGTACTTC.

The chain employs TRBV10-3 and TRBJ2-1; TRBD2 matches at 7 bases. Trimming took 0 bases from V and 10 from J; bases not matched to a gene: 15. The CDR3 is 17 amino acids. CDR1 ENHRY and CDR2 SYGVKD come from the germline V gene. CDR3 region: CAISESTGRGGDSEQFF. For the CDR3, the DNA is TGTGCCATCAGTGAGTCGACGGGACGGGGAGGGGACTCCGAGCAGTTCTTC.

The chain employs TRBV7-2 and TRBJ2-7, with D possibly matching TRBD1 (6 bases). V gave up 11 bases and J gave up 3 bases, with 20 bases separating them. Germline V CDR1 and CDR2: SGHTA, FQGNSA. This CDR3 is 14 amino acids long. CDR3 sequence: CAVIRGGSNYEQYF. The CDR3 DNA is TGTGCCGTCATTAGAGGGGGATCCAACTACGAGCAGTACTTC.

The gene calls are TRBV5-1 and TRBJ2-5; D assignment may be TRBD1 or TRBD2 (5 bases each). Germline lookup yields CDR1 SGHRS and CDR2 YFSETQ. V gave up 2 bases and J gave up 11 bases, with 19 bases separating them. The CDR3 has 14 residues. The CDR3 here is CASSFNGAATEQYF. DNA for the CDR3: TGCGCCAGCAGCTTCAACGGGGCTGCCACGGAGCAGTACTTC.

This chain uses TRBV7-9 with TRBJ1-2, with unresolved D. With 6 bases removed from V and 6 bases from J, the gap between germline ends came to 26 bases. The CDR3 is 17 amino acids. The germline V gene encodes CDR1 SEHNR and CDR2 FQNEAQ (reference sequence). CDR3: CASRFLPGPTAQHGYTF. Written as DNA, the CDR3 is TGTGCCAGCAGGTTTCTACCCGGACCCACAGCACAGCATGGCTACACCTTC.

The rearrangement uses TRBV6-1 and TRBJ1-1; the D is unclear. The V gene's germline CDR1 is MNHNS and CDR2 SASEGT. The CDR3 is made up of 14 amino acids. V lost 4 bases and J lost 4, with 13 bases in between. The CDR3: CASSAGISGTEAFF. CDR3 in DNA: TGTGCCAGCAGTGCCGGGATCTCGGGCACTGAAGCTTTCTTT.

This clonotype was seen only a few times. The chain uses TRBV29-1 and TRBJ2-7, with 16 bases identical to TRBD2. V lost 4 bases and J lost 0; bases outside the gene matches: 6. Germline V lookup: CDR1 SQVTM, CDR2 ANQGSEA. This CDR3 contains 17 residues. The CDR3 is CSVAGTSGRARSYEQYF. DNA of the CDR3: TGCAGCGTTGCCGGGACTAGCGGGAGGGCGCGCTCCTACGAGCAGTACTTC.

This rearrangement joins TRBV6-2 or TRBV6-3 to TRBJ2-1; TRBD2 matches 7 bases. V trimming: 7 bases; J trimming: 12 bases; junction bases outside the gene matches: 9. CDR1 is MNHEY and CDR2 is SVGEGT in the germline V gene. The length of the CDR3 is 12 residues. CDR3 in amino acids: CASNEAGLWQFF. In DNA, the CDR3 is TGTGCCAGCAATGAAGCGGGATTATGGCAGTTCTTC.

The CDR3 region is CASSYRDRINEKLFF. CDR3 DNA sequence: TGTGCCAGCAGCTACCGGGACAGGATTAATGAAAAACTGTTTTTT. The chain employs TRBV7-6 and TRBJ1-4; 8 positions match TRBD1. Unmatched junction bases numbered 5, after V lost 4 bases and J lost 4 bases. This CDR3 spans 15 amino acids. CDR1 and CDR2 from the germline V gene are SGHVS and FNYEAQ.

This clonotype has a handful of counts. This sequence joins TRBV5-5 and TRBJ2-7; perhaps TRBD2 as D (6 bases). From germline, CDR1 is SGHKS and CDR2 YYEKEE (reference sequence). The V end was cut by 8 bases, the J end by 5 bases, with 20 bases between. The CDR3 has 14 amino acids. CDR3 sequence (DNA): TGTGCCAGTTTAGCCGGGACTTCTTCCGACGAGCAGTACTTC. Amino acid sequence: CASLAGTSSDEQYF.

V and J are TRBV6-6 and TRBJ2-7, with 11 bases aligning to TRBD2. V was pared by 0 bases and J by 4 bases, with 5 bases of the junction left unmatched. This CDR3 is built from 16 residues. CDR1 is MNHNY and CDR2 is SVGAGI in the germline V gene (reference sequence). The CDR3 nucleotides read TGTGCCAGCAGTTACTCCACTAGCGGGAGTTCTTACGAGCAGTACTTC. It is translated as CASSYSTSGSSYEQYF.

The chain combines TRBV12-3 or TRBV12-4 with TRBJ2-1; TRBD1 agrees at 9 bases. Trimming at V came to 7 bases and at J to 6 bases, leaving 7 bases not matched to a gene. CDR3 length: 14 amino acids. CDR3 sequence: CASIYRGRRNEQFF. For the CDR3, the DNA is TGTGCCAGCATCTACAGGGGGCGTCGCAATGAGCAGTTCTTC.

This rearrangement joins TRBV29-1 to TRBJ1-2; possible D gene TRBD1, 5 bases. The germline gives CDR1 SQVTM, CDR2 ANQGSEA. CDR3 length: 15 residues. The ends were cut back, 7 bases at V and 9 bases at J, with 27 bases in the middle. DNA for the CDR3: TGCAGCGCTGAGGTCGGGGCAGGACTAAGTGCGAGCTACACCTTC. Its translation: CSAEVGAGLSASYTF.